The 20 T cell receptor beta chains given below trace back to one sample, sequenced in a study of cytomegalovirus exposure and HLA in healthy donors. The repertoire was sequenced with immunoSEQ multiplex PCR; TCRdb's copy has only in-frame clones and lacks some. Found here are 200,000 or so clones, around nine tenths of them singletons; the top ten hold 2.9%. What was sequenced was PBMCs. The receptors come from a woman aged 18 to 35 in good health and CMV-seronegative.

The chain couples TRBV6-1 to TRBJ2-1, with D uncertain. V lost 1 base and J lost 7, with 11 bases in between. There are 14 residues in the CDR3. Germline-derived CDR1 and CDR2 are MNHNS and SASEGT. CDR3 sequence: CASSEGWSLNEQFF. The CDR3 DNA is TGTGCCAGCAGTGAAGGGTGGAGCTTGAATGAGCAGTTCTTC.

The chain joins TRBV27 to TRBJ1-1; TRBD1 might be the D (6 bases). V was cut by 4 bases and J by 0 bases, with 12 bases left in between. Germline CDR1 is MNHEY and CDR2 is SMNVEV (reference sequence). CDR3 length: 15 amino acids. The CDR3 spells CASSYKGQMNTEAFF. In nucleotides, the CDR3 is TGTGCCAGCAGTTATAAAGGACAGATGAACACTGAAGCTTTCTTT.

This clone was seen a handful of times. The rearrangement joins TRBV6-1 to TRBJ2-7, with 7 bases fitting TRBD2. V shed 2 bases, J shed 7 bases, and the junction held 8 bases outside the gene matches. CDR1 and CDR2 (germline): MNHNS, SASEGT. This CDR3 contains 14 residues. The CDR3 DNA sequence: TGTGCCAGCAGTGAAACGGCGGGAGTCTCTGAGCAGTACTTC. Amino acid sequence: CASSETAGVSEQYF.

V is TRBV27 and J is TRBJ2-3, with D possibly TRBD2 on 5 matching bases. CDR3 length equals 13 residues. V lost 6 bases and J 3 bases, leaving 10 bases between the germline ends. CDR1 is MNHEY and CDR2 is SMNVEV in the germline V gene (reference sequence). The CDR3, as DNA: TGTGCCAGCAGCCGGAGGCGGACAGATACGCAGTATTTT. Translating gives CASSRRRTDTQYF.

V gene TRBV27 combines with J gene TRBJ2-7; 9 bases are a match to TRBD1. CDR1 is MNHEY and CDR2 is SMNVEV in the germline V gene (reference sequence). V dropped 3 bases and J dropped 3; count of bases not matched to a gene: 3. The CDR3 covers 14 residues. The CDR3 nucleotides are TGTGCCAGCAGTTTGGGGGACAGGGTCTACGAGCAGTACTTC. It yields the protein CASSLGDRVYEQYF.

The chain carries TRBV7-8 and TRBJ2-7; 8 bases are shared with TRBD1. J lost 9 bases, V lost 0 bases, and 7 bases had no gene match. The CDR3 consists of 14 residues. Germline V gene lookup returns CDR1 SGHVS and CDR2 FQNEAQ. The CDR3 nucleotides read TGTGCCAGCAGCTTAGCGGGACAGGCCACGGGGCAGTACTTC. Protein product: CASSLAGQATGQYF.

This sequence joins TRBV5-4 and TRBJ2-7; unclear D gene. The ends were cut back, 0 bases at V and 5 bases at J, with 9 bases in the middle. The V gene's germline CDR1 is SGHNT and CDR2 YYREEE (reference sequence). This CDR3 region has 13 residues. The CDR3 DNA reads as TGTGCCAGCAGCTTGGGCAAGCCCCACGAGCAGTACTTC. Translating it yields CASSLGKPHEQYF.

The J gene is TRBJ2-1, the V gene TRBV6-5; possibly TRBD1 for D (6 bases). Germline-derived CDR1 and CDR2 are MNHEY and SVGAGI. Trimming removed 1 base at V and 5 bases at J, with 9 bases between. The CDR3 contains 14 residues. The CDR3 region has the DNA TGTGCCAGCAGTTACTTGGACAGTAACAATGAGCAGTTCTTC. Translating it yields CASSYLDSNNEQFF.

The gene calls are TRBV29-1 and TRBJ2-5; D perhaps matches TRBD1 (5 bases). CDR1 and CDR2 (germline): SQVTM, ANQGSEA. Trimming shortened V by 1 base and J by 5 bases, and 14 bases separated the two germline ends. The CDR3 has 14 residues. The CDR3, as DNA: TGCAGCGTTGAAGCAGGTGTAGGGGTCGAGACCCAGTACTTC. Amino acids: CSVEAGVGVETQYF.

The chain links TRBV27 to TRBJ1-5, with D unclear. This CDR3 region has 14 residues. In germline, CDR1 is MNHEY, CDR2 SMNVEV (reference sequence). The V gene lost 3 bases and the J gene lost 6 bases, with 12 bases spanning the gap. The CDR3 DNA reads TGTGCCAGCAGTTTGAAGGGAGTAGGTCAGCCCCAGCATTTT. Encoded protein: CASSLKGVGQPQHF.

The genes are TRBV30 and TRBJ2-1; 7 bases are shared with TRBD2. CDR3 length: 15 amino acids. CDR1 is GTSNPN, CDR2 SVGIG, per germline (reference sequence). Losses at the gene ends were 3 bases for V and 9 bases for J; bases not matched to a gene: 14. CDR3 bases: TGTGCCTGGAGCGTTGGGACCGGGACTACCGGTGAGCAGTTCTTC. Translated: CAWSVGTGTTGEQFF.

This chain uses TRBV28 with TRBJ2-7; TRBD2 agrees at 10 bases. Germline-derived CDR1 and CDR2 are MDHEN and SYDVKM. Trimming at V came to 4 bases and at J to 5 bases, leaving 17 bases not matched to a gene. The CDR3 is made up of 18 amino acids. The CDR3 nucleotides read TGTGCCAGCAGTTCCCCCGCCGAAAGCGGGAGGGCCGGCCACGAGCAGTACTTC. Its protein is CASSSPAESGRAGHEQYF.

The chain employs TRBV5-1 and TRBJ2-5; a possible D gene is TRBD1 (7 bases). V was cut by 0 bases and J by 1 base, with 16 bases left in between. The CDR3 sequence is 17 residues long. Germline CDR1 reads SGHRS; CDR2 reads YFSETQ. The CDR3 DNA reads TGCGCCAGCAGCTTGGTAGTGTCAGGGGGAGGCCAAGAGACCCAGTACTTC. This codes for CASSLVVSGGGQETQYF.

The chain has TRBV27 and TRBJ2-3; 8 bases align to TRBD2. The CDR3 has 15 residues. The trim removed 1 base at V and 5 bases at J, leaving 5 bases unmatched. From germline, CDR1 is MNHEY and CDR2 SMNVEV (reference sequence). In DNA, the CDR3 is TGTGCCAGCAGTTTATTGGGCGGGAGGATAGATACGCAGTATTTT. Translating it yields CASSLLGGRIDTQYF.

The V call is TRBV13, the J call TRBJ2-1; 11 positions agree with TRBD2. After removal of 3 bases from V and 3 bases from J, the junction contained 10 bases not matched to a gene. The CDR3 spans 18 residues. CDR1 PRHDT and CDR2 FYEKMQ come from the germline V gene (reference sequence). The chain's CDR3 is CASSFGGSGRANYNEQFF. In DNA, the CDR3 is TGTGCCAGCAGCTTTGGAGGTAGCGGGAGGGCGAACTACAATGAGCAGTTCTTC. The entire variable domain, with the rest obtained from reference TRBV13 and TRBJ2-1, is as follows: AAGVIQSPRHLIKEKRETATLKCYPIPRHDTVYWYQQGPGQDPQFLISFYEKMQSDKGSIPDRFSAQQFSDYHSELNMSSLELGDSALYFCASSFGGSGRANYNEQFFGPGTRLTVL.

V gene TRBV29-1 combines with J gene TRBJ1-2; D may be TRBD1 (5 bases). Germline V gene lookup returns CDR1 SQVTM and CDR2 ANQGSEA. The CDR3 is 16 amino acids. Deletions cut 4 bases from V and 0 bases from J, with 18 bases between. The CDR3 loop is CSVGKKGGEANYGYTF. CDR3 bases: TGCAGCGTTGGAAAAAAGGGAGGGGAGGCTAACTATGGCTACACCTTC.

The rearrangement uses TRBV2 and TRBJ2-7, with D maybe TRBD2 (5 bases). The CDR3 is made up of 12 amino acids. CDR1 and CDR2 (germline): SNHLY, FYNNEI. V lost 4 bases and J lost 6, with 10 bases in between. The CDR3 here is CASSGRFGEQYF. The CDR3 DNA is TGTGCCAGCAGTGGGAGGTTTGGCGAGCAGTACTTC. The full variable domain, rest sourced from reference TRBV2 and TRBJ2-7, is EPEVTQTPSHQVTQMGQEVILRCVPISNHLYFYWYRQILGQKVEFLVSFYNNEISEKSEIFDDQFSVERPDGSNFTLKIRSTKLEDSAMYFCASSGRFGEQYFGPGTRLTVT.

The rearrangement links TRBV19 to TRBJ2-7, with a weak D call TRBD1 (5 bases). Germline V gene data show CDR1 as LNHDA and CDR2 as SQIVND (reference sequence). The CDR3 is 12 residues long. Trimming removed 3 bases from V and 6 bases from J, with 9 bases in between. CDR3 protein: CASSIAGREQYF. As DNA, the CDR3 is TGTGCCAGTAGTATTGCAGGGCGCGAGCAGTACTTC. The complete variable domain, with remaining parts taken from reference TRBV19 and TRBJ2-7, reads DGGITQSPKYLFRKEGQNVTLSCEQNLNHDAMYWYRQDPGQGLRLIYYSQIVNDFQKGDIAEGYSVSREKKESFPLTVTSAQKNPTAFYLCASSIAGREQYFGPGTRLTVT.

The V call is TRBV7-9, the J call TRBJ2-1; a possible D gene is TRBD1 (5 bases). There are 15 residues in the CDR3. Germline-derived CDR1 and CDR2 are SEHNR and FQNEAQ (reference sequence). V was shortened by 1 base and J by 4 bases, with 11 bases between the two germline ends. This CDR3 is CASSLGGGAYNEQFF. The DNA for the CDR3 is TGTGCCAGCAGCTTAGGGGGTGGGGCTTACAATGAGCAGTTCTTC.

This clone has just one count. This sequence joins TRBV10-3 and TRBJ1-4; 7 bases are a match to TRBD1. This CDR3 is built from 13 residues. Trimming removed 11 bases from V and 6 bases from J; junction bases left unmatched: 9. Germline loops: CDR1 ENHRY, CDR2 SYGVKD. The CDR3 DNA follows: TGTGCCTCCGCGGGGACAGAGTATGAAAAACTGTTTTTT. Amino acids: CASAGTEYEKLFF.